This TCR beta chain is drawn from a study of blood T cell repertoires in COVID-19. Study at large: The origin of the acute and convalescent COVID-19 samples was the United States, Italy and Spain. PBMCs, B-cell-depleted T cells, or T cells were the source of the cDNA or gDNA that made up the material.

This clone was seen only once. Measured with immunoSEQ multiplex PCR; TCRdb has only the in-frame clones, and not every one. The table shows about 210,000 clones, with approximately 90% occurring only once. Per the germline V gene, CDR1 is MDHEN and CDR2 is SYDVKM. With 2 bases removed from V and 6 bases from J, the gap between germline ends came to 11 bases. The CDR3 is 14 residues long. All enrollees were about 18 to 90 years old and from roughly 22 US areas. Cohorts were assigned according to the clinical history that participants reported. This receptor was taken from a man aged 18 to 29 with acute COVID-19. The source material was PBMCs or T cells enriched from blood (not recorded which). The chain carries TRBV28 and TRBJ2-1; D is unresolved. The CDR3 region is CASSLNPSVNEQFF. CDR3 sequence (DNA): TGTGCCAGCAGTTTAAACCCCTCGGTCAATGAGCAGTTCTTC. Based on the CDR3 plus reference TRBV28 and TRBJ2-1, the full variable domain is DVKVTQSSRYLVKRTGEKVFLECVQDMDHENMFWYRQDPGLGLRLIYFSYDVKMKEKGDIPEGYSVSREKKERFSLILESASTNQTSMYLCASSLNPSVNEQFFGPGTRLTVL.